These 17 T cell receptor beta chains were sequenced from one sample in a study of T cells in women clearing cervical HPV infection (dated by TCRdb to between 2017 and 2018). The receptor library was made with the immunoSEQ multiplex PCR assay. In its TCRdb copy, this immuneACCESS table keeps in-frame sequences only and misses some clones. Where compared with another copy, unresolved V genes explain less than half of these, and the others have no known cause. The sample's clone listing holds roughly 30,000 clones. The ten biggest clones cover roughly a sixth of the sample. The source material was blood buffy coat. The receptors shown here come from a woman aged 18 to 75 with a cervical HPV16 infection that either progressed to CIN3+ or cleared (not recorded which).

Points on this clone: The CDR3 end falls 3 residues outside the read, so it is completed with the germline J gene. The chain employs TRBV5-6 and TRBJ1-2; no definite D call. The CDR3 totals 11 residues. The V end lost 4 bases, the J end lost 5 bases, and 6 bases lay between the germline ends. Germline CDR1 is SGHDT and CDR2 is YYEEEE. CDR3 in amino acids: CASSAGYGYTF. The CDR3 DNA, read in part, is TGTGCCAGCAGCGCGGGATATGGC.

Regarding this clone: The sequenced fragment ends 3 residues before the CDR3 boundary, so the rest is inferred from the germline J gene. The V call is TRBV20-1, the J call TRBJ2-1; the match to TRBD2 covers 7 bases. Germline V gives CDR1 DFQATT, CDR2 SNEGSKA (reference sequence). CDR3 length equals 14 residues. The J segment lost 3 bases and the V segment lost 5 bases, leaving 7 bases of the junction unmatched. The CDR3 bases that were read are TGCAGTGCTGCGGGTCTAGCGGTCTACAATGAG. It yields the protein CSAAGLAVYNE. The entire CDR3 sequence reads CSAAGLAVYNEQFF.

The CDR3 bases that were read are TGTGCCAGCAGCTTAGGGGCAGGAGGAGGTTCACCC. Residues: CASSLGAGGGSP. The whole CDR3 protein is CASSLGAGGGSPLHF. The chain carries TRBV7-8 and TRBJ1-6; D call uncertain. With the read ending 3 residues before the CDR3 end, the germline J gene is used to fill in that end. This CDR3 is 15 amino acids long. CDR1 and CDR2 (germline): SGHVS, FQNEAQ. V was clipped by 1 base and J by 9 bases, with 13 bases between them.

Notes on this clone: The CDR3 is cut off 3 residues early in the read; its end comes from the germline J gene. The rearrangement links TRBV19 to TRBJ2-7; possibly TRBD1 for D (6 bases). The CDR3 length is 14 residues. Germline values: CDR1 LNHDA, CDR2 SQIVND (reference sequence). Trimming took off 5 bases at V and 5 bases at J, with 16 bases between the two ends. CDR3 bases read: TGTGCCAGTAGTCCAAAGGTCAGGGACAACGAG. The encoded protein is CASSPKVRDNE. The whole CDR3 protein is CASSPKVRDNEQYF.

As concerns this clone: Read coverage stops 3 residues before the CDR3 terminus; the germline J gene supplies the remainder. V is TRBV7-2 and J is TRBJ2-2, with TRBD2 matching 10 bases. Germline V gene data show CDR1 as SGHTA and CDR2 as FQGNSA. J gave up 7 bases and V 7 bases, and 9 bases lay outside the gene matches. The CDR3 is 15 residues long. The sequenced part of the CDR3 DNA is TGTGCCAGCAACCCGAGCGGGGGGGCCCTCGGGGAG. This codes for CASNPSGGALGE. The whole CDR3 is CASNPSGGALGELFF.

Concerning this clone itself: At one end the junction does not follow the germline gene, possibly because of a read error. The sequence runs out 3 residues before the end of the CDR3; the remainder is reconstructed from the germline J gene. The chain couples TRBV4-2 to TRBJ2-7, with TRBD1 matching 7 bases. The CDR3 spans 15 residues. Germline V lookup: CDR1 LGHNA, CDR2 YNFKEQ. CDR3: CASSQERQGRYEQYF. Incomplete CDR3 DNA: TGCGCCAGCAGCCAAGAGAGACAGGGCCGCTACGAG.

Partial CDR3 DNA: TGCAGTGCTAGAGATAGGCTAGCGGGCGGGTTGGAGACC. This codes for CSARDRLAGGLET. The full CDR3 protein reads CSARDRLAGGLETQYF. The chain has TRBV20-1 and TRBJ2-5, with 8 bases matching TRBD2. The read is 3 residues too short to cover the CDR3 end, so that end is filled in from the germline J gene. Germline V CDR1 and CDR2: DFQATT, SNEGSKA (reference sequence). After removal of 0 bases from V and 5 bases from J, the junction contained 11 bases not matched to a gene. The CDR3 runs to 16 residues.

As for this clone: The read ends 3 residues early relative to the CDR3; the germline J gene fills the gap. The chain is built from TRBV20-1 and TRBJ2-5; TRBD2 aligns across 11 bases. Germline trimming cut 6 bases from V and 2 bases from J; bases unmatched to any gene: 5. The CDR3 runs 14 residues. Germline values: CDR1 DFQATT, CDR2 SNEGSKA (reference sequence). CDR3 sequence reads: CSALRTSGQETQYF. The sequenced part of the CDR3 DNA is TGCAGTGCACTTAGGACTAGCGGGCAAGAGACC.

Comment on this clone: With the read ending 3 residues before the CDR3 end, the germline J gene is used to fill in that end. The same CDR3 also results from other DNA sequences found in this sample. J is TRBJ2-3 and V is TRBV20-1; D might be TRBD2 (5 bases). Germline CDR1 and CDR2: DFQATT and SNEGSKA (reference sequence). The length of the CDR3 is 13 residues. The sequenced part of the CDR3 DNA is TGCAGTGCTAGAGTGGAGACTATGTGGACG. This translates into CSARVETMWT. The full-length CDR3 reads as CSARVETMWTQYF.

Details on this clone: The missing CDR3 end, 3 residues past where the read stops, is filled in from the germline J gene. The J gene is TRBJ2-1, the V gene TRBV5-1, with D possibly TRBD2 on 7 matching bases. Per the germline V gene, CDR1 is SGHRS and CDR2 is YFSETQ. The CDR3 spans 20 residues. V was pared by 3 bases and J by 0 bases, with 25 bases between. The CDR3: CASSSTVGGGLVDSYNEQFF. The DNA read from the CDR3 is TGCGCCAGCAGCTCCACCGTAGGCGGGGGCCTGGTAGACTCCTACAATGAG.

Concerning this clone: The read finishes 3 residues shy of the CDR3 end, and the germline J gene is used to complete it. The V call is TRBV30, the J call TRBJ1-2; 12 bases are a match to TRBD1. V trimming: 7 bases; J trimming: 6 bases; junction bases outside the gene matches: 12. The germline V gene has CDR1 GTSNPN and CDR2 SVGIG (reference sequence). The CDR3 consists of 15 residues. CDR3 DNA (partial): TGTGCCTATCGTTTACTGGGACAGGGGGCGCATGGC. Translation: CAYRLLGQGAHG. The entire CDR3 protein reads CAYRLLGQGAHGYTF.

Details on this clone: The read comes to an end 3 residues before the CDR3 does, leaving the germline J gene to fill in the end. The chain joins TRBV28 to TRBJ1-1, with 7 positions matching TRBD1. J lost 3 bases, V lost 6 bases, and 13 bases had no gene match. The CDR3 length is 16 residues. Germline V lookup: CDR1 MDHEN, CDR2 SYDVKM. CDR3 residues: CASSPASTGADTEAFF. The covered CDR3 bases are TGTGCCAGCAGCCCAGCCTCAACAGGGGCCGACACTGAA.

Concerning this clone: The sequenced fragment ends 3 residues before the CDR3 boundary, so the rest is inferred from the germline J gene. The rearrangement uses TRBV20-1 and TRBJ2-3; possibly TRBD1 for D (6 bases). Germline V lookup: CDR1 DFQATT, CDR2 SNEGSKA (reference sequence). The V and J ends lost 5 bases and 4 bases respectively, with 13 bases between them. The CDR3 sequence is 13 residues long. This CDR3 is CSARDTPADTQYF. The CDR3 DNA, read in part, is TGCAGTGCTCGGGACACCCCCGCAGATACG.

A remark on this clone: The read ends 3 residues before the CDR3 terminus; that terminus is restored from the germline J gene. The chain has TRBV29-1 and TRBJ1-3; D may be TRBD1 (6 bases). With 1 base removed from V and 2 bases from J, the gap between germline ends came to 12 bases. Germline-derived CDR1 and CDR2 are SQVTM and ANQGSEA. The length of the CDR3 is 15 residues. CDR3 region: CSVEGGQGTGNTIYF. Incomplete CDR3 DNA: TGCAGCGTTGAAGGCGGTCAGGGGACTGGAAACACC.

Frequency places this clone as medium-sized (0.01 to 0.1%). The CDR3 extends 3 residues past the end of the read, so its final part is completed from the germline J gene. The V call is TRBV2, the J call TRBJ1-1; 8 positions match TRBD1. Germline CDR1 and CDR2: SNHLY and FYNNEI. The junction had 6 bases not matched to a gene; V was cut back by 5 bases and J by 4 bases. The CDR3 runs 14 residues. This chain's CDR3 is CASSPGGWGTEAFF. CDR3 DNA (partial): TGTGCCAGCAGTCCAGGGGGCTGGGGCACTGAA.

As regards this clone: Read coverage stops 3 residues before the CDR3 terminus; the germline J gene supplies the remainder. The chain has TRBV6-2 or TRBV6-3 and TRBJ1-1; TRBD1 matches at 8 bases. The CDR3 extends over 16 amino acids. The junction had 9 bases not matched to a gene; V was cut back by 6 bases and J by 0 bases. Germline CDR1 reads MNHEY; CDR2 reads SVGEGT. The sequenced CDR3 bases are TGTGCCAGCAGCCCGGACAGGGCTCCGGTGAACACTGAA. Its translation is CASSPDRAPVNTE. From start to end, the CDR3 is CASSPDRAPVNTEAFF.

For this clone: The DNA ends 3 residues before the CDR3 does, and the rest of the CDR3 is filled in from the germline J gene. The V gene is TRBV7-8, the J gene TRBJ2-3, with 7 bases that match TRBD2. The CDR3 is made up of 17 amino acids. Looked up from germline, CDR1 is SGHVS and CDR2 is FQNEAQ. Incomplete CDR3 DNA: TGTGCCAGCAGCTTAATAAGAGGCGGGGGTCCCCAAGAGACG. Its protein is CASSLIRGGGPQET. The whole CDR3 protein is CASSLIRGGGPQETQYF.